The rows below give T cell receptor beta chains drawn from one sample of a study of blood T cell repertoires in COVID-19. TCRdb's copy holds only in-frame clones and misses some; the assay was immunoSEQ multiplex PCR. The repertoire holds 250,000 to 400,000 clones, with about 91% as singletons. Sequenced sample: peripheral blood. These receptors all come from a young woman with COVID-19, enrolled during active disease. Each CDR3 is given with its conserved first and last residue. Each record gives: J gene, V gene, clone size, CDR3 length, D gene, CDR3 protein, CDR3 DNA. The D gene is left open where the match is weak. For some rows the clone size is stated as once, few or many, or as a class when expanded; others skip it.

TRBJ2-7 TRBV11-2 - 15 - CASSSSLVESYEQYF TGTGCCAGCAGCTCTTCGTTGGTGGAGTCCTACGAGCAGTACTTC
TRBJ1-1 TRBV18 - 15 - CASSPLGQMNTEAFF TGTGCCAGCTCACCACTGGGGCAGATGAACACTGAAGCTTTCTTT
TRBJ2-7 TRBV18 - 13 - CASSQMDSYEQYF TGTGCCAGCTCACAAATGGACAGCTACGAGCAGTACTTC
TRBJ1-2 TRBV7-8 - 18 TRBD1 CASSLRRTGGTKGYGYTF TGTGCCAGCAGCTTAAGGAGGACAGGGGGAACGAAGGGGTATGGCTACACCTTC
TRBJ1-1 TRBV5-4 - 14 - CASSLKGLITEAFF TGTGCCAGCAGCTTGAAGGGGTTGATAACTGAAGCTTTCTTT
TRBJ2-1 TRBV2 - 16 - CASSGGAGSVYNEQFF TGTGCCAGCAGTGGAGGGGCGGGGTCGGTGTACAATGAGCAGTTCTTC
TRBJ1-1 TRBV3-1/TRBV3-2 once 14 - CASSQEAQNTEAFF TGTGCCAGCAGCCAAGAGGCCCAGAACACTGAAGCTTTCTTT
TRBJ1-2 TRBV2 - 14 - CASSELTPNYGYTF TGTGCCAGCAGTGAACTGACTCCAAACTATGGCTACACCTTC
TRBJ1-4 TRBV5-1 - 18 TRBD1 CASSQGRDRKPTNEKLFF TGCGCCAGCAGCCAGGGGCGGGACAGGAAGCCAACTAATGAAAAACTGTTTTTT
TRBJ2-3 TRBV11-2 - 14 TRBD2 CASSFSGGADTQYF TGTGCCAGCAGCTTTAGCGGGGGGGCCGATACGCAGTATTTT
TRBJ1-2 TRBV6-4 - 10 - CASMEYGYTF TGTGCCAGCATGGAGTATGGCTACACCTTC
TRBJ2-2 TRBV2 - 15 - CASKGSGVGTGELFF TGTGCCAGCAAAGGGTCGGGGGTTGGCACCGGGGAGCTGTTTTTT
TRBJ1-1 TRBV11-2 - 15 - CASSLRTERNTEAFF TGTGCCAGCAGCTTGAGGACAGAACGGAACACTGAAGCTTTCTTT
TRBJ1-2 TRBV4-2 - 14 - CASSQDPGRYGYTF TGTGCCAGCAGCCAAGATCCGGGAAGGTATGGCTACACCTTC
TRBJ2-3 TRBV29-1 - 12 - CSVWTTSDTQYF TGCAGCGTCTGGACTACCTCAGATACGCAGTATTTT
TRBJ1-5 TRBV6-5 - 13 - CASSSRGGQPQHF TGTGCCAGCAGTTCCCGTGGAGGGCAGCCCCAGCATTTT
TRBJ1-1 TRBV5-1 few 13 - CASSRGGNTEAFF TGCGCCAGCAGCAGAGGGGGTAACACTGAAGCTTTCTTT
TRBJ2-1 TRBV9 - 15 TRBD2 CASSALAGGSSEQFF TGTGCCAGCAGCGCCCTAGCGGGGGGGTCAAGTGAGCAGTTCTTC
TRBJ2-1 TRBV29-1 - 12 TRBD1 CSVRTGGDEQFF TGCAGCGTACGCACAGGGGGCGATGAGCAGTTCTTC
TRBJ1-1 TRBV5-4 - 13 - CASSPRGGTEAFF TGTGCCAGCAGCCCGAGGGGGGGCACTGAAGCTTTCTTT
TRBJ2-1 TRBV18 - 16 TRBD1 CASSHRWTGDVDEQFF TGTGCCAGCTCGCACCGATGGACAGGGGACGTAGATGAGCAGTTCTTC
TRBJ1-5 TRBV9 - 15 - CASSISAGGDQPQHF TGTGCCAGCAGCATTAGTGCGGGGGGGGATCAGCCCCAGCATTTT
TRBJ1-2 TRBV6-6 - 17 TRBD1 CASSPGQATPWDYGYTF TGTGCCAGCAGTCCTGGACAGGCGACTCCTTGGGACTATGGCTACACCTTC
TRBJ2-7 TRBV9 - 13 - CASSVGLDYEQYF TGTGCCAGCAGCGTAGGTCTAGACTACGAGCAGTACTTC
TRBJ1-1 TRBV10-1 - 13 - CASSVDRNTEAFF TGCGCCAGCAGCGTTGACAGGAACACTGAAGCTTTCTTT
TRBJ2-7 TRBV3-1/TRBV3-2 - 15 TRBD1 CASSQEGRGRGEQYF TGTGCCAGCAGCCAAGAGGGCAGGGGGCGCGGCGAGCAGTACTTC
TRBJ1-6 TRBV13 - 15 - CASSLLGQANSPLHF TGTGCCAGCAGCTTACTTGGGCAAGCTAATTCACCCCTCCACTTT
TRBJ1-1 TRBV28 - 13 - CASSPSPPTEAFF TGTGCCAGCAGTCCATCCCCCCCCACTGAAGCTTTCTTT
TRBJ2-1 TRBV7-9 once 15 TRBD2 CASSLLAGGLDEQFF TGTGCCAGCAGCTTACTAGCGGGGGGGCTTGATGAGCAGTTCTTC
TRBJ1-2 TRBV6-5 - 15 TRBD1 CASRPPGTGGMGYTF TGTGCCAGCAGACCACCCGGGACAGGGGGCATGGGCTACACCTTC
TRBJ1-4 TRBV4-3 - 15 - CASSPSGTTNEKLFF TGCGCCAGCAGCCCGTCCGGGACAACTAATGAAAAACTGTTTTTT
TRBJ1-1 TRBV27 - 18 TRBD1 CASSPNIGTGGSDTEAFF TGTGCCAGCAGTCCTAATATCGGGACAGGGGGCTCGGACACTGAAGCTTTCTTT
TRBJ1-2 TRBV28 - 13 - CASSLEGVQGYTF TGTGCCAGCAGTTTAGAGGGGGTTCAGGGCTACACCTTC
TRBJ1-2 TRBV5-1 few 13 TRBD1 CASSSTGGYGYTF TGCGCCAGCAGCTCGACAGGGGGGTATGGCTACACCTTC
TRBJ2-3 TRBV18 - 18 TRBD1 CASSPGTGRYGFTDTQYF TGTGCCAGCTCACCGGGGACAGGAAGGTATGGATTCACAGATACGCAGTATTTT
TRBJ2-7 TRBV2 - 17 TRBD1 CASSRTGAQVGTYEQYF TGTGCCAGCAGTCGGACAGGGGCCCAAGTTGGGACCTACGAGCAGTACTTC
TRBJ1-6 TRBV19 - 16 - CASSNTGPSYNSPLHF TGTGCCAGTAGTAACACAGGGCCCTCCTATAATTCACCCCTCCACTTT
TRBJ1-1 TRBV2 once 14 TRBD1 CASSADRGGTEAFF TGTGCCAGCAGCGCCGACAGGGGAGGTACTGAAGCTTTCTTT
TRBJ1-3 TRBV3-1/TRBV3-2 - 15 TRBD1 CASSQTGASGNTIYF TGTGCCAGCAGCCAAACAGGGGCCTCTGGAAACACCATATATTTT
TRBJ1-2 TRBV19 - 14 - CASSILQTTHGYTF TGTGCCAGTAGTATTTTACAGACCACTCATGGCTACACCTTC
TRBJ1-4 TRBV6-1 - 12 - CASSEYLEKLFF TGTGCCAGCAGTGAATATCTTGAAAAACTGTTTTTT
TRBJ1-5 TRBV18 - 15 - CASSPLRQDGLPQHF TGTGCCAGCTCACCGCTTAGACAGGATGGCCTGCCCCAGCATTTT
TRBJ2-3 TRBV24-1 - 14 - CATSDPGTTDTQYF TGTGCCACCAGTGACCCCGGGACTACAGATACGCAGTATTTT
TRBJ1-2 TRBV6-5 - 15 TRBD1 CASSYSGGGGYGYTF TGTGCCAGCAGTTACTCTGGAGGGGGCGGTTATGGCTACACCTTC
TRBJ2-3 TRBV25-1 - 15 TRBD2 CASSRGGSGTDTQYF TGTGCCAGCAGTCGGGGAGGGTCTGGGACAGATACGCAGTATTTT
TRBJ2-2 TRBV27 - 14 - CASSSSPFLGELFF TGTGCCAGCAGTTCCTCCCCGTTTCTGGGGGAGCTGTTTTTT
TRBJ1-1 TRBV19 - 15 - CASSIQTGLNTEAFF TGTGCCAGTAGTATTCAAACAGGGCTAAACACTGAAGCTTTCTTT
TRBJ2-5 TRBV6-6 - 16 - CASSYQGQGLGETQYF TGTGCCAGCAGTTACCAGGGGCAGGGGTTAGGAGAGACCCAGTACTTC
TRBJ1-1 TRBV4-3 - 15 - CASSQGTVWDTEAFF TGCGCCAGCAGCCAAGGGACAGTTTGGGACACTGAAGCTTTCTTT
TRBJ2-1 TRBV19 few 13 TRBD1 CASTGTDLNEQFF TGTGCCAGTACCGGGACAGACCTCAATGAGCAGTTCTTC
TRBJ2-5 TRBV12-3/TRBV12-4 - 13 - CASRSHPQETQYF TGTGCCAGCAGGAGCCATCCGCAAGAGACCCAGTACTTC
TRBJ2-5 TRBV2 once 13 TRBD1 CASNLGQAETQYF TGTGCCAGCAACCTCGGACAGGCAGAGACCCAGTACTTC
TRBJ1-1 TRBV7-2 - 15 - CASSLAEGMGTEAFF TGTGCCAGCAGCTTAGCGGAGGGGATGGGGACTGAAGCTTTCTTT